The present T cell receptor beta chain was sequenced within a study of metastatic and nonmetastatic thyroid tumors (dated by TCRdb to the early 2020s). Broadly, across the study: Repertoires from peripheral blood and from tumor or nodule tissue samples of malignant and benign thyroid patients were compared.

This clone was detected only a few times. The antigen it recognizes is unknown. Base qualities are not recorded, but no much larger clone differs from it by a single base. A distance of 5 bases separates the germline ends of V and J, which lose 7 bases and 1 base respectively. Including cysteine and phenylalanine, the CDR3 has 11 amino acids. Kept here is only the CDR3 DNA, which spans 33 bases and is read in frame from base 1. The CDR1 and CDR2 encoded by the germline V gene are MNHNS and SASEGT. None of the patients had been given any treatment before thyroid surgery. Using T-cell receptor beta sequencing, the researchers looked back retrospectively at clinical samples from patients, gathered between about 2012 and 2019. Results and caveats for the whole study, not just this receptor: In both blood and tumor samples, malignant tumors were reported to have significantly higher TCR beta diversity than benign nodules.

Libraries were built with PCR. The instrument given in TCRdb is Illumina HiSeq 4000. The TCR beta-chain CDR3 region of each patient was profiled by high-throughput sequencing. The paper's data handling went like this. A classifier to discriminate distant-metastatic papillary thyroid cancer patients was built from CDR3 differences across clinicopathological groups. The Shannon index was used to measure repertoire diversity, and the Morisita-Horn index was used to measure how similar tumor and blood repertoires were. Using fastp trimming at Q25 and MiXCR clonotype assembly, TCRdb reanalyzed the public sequencing data and kept in-frame beta chains. The V and J calls here are based on TCRdb, not the publication. The sample contains some 40,000 clones, about 20% of them found a single time. The ten largest clones add up to roughly 15% of the sample.

The V gene is TRBV6-1 and the J gene is TRBJ2-7; no confident D gene assignment can be made. The source of this sequence is a female donor with papillary thyroid cancer or a benign thyroid nodule (not recorded which). Some clones in this sample may be carry-over from other donors' samples. The source material was tumor tissue. The bases are TGTGCCAGCAAAGAGTCCTACGAGCAGTACTTC. The translation is CASKESYEQYF.